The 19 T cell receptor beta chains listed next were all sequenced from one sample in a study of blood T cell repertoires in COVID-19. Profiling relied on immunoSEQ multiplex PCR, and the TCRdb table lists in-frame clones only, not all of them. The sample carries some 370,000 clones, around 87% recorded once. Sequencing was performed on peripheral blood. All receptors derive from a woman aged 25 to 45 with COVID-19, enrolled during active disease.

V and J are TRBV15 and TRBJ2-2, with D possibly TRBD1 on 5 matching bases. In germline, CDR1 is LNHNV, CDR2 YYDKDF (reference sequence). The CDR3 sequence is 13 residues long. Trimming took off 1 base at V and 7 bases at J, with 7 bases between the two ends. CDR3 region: CATSRGGGGELFF. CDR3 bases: TGTGCCACCAGCAGAGGGGGCGGCGGGGAGCTGTTTTTT.

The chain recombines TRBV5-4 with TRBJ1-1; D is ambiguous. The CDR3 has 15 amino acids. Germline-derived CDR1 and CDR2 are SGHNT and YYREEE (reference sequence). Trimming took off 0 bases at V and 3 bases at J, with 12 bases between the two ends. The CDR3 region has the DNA TGTGCCAGCAGCTTGGCCGGAGGTCGGTACACTGAAGCTTTCTTT. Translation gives CASSLAGGRYTEAFF.

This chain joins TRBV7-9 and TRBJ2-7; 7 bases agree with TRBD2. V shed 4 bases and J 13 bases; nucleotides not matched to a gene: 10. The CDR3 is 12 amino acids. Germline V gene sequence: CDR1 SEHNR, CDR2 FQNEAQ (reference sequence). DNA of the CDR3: TGTGCCAGCAGCTCGGGGACTACCTCGGAATACTTC. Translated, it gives CASSSGTTSEYF.

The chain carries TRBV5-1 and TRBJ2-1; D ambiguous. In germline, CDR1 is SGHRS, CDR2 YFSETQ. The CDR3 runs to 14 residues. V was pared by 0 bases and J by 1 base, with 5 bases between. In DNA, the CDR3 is TGCGCCAGCAGCTTGGTTAGTTCCTACAATGAGCAGTTCTTC. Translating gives CASSLVSSYNEQFF.

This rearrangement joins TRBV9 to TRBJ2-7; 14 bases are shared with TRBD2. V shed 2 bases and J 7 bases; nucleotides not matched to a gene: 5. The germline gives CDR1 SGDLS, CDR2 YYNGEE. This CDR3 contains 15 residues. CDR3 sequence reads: CASSVRLAGGGEQYF. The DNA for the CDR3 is TGTGCCAGCAGCGTCAGACTAGCGGGAGGGGGTGAGCAGTACTTC.

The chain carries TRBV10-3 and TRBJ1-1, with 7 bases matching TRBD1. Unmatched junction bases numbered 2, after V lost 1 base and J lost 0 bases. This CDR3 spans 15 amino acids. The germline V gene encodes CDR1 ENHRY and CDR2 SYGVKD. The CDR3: CAISEFGTVNTEAFF. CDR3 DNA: TGTGCCATCAGTGAGTTTGGGACAGTGAACACTGAAGCTTTCTTT.

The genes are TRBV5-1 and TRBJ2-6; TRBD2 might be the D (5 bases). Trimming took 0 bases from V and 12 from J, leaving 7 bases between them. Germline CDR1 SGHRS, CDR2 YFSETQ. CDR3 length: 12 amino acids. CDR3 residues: CASSLEAGVLTF. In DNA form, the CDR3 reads TGCGCCAGCAGCTTGGAGGCGGGCGTCCTGACTTTC. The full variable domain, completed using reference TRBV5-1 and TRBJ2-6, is KAGVTQTPRYLIKTRGQQVTLSCSPISGHRSVSWYQQTPGQGLQFLFEYFSETQRNKGNFPGRFSGRQFSNSRSEMNVSTLELGDSALYLCASSLEAGVLTFGAGSRLTVL.

In DNA form, the CDR3 reads TGTGCCAGCAGTTACAGGGGGCCGACGGACGAGCAGTACTTC. The encoded protein is CASSYRGPTDEQYF. The rearrangement links TRBV6-2 or TRBV6-3 to TRBJ2-7; TRBD1 agrees at 7 bases. Germline CDR1 MNHEY, CDR2 SVGEGT. V was clipped by 2 bases and J by 5 bases; unmatched bases: 6. The CDR3 covers 14 residues.

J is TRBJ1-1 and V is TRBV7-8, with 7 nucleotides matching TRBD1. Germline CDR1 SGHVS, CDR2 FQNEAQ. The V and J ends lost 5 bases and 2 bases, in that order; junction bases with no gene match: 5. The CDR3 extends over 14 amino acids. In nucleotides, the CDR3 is TGTGCCAGCAGCACCGACAGGGTTAACACTGAAGCTTTCTTT. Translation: CASSTDRVNTEAFF.

The CDR3 DNA reads as TGTGCCAGCAGCTTCGGATTCGGGGGGAGCACAGATACGCAGTATTTT. Its protein is CASSFGFGGSTDTQYF. This chain connects TRBV7-2 to TRBJ2-3; TRBD2 agrees at 7 bases. J gave up 0 bases and V 3 bases, and 6 bases lay outside the gene matches. Germline CDR1 reads SGHTA; CDR2 reads FQGNSA. CDR3 length: 16 residues.

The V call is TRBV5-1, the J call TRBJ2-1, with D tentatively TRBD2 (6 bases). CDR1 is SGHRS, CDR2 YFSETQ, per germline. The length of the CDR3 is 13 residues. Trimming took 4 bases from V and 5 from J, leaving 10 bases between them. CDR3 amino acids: CASSAGLNNEQFF. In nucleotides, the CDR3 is TGCGCCAGCAGCGCCGGACTAAACAATGAGCAGTTCTTC.

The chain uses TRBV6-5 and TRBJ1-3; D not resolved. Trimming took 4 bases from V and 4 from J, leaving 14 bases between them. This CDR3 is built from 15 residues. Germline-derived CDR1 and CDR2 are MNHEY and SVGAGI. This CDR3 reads CASSSATRSGNTIYF. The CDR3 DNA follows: TGTGCCAGCAGTTCCGCGACAAGGTCAGGAAACACCATATATTTT.

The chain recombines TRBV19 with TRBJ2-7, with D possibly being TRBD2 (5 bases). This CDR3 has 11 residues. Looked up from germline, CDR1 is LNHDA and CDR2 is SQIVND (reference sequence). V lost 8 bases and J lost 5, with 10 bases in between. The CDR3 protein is CASGLDHEQYF. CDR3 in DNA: TGTGCCAGTGGACTGGACCACGAGCAGTACTTC.

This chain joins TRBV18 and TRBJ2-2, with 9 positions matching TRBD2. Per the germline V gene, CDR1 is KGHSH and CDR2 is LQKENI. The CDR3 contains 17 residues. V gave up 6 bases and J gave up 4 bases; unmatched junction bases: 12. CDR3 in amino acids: CASSLKGLSGSTGELFF. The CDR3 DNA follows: TGTGCCAGCTCCCTCAAGGGTCTTAGCGGGAGCACCGGGGAGCTGTTTTTT.

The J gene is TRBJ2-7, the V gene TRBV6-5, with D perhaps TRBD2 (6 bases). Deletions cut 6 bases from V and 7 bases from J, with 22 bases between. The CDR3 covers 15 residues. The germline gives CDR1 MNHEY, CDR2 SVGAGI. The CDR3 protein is CASSGGEVMLGEQYF. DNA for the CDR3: TGTGCCAGCAGCGGAGGGGAGGTCATGTTGGGAGAGCAGTACTTC.

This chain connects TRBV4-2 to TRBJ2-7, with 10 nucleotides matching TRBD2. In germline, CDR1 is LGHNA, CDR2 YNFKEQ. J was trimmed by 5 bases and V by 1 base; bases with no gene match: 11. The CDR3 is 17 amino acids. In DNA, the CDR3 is TGTGCCAGCAGCCAAGGTGGAGCGGGAGGGCCGGTCGACGAGCAGTACTTC. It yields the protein CASSQGGAGGPVDEQYF.

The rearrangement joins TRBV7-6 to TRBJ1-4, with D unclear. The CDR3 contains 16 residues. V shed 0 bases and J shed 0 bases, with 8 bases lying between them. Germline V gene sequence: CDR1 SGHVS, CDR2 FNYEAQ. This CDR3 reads CASSLAPYSTNEKLFF. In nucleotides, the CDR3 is TGTGCCAGCAGCTTAGCGCCCTACTCAACTAATGAAAAACTGTTTTTT.

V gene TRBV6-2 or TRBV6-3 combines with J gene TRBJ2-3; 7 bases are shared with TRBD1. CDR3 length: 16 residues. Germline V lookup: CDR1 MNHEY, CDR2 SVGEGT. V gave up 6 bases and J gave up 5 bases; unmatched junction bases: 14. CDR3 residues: CASSPTPRQGIDTQYF. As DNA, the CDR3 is TGTGCCAGCAGCCCTACCCCTCGACAGGGAATAGATACGCAGTATTTT.

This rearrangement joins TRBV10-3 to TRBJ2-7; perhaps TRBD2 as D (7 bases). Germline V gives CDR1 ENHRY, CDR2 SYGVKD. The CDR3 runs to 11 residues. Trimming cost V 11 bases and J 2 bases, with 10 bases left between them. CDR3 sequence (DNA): TGTGCCTCGCGGGGGCCCTACGAGCAGTACTTC. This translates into CASRGPYEQYF.